These 31 T cell receptor beta chains share one sample of origin, sequenced in a study of siplizumab effects on memory and regulatory T cells. The table came from immunoSEQ multiplex PCR; TCRdb's copy has only in-frame clones and leaves some out. In the table there are just over 60,000 clones, 65% to 80% of which are singletons. Material for sequencing was memory CD4+ T cells sorted from blood. The source is a human donor in good health.

The V and J genes are TRBV11-3 and TRBJ2-1; D may be TRBD1 (6 bases). The germline V and J ends were trimmed by 0 bases and 4 bases, with 10 bases remaining between them. Germline CDR1 reads SGHNT; CDR2 reads YENEEA. The length of the CDR3 is 15 residues. The CDR3 region has the DNA TGTGCCAGCAGCTTAGATTTGGGGGCGTACAATGAGCAGTTCTTC. Protein: CASSLDLGAYNEQFF.

V usage is TRBV19 and J usage is TRBJ1-2; TRBD1 agrees at 10 bases. In germline, CDR1 is LNHDA, CDR2 SQIVND (reference sequence). V lost 7 bases and J lost 4; bases outside the gene matches: 9. The CDR3 contains 15 residues. This chain's CDR3 is CASNPDRGRVYGYTF. The CDR3 DNA reads TGTGCCAGTAATCCGGACAGGGGGAGGGTCTATGGCTACACCTTC.

The chain employs TRBV7-2 and TRBJ2-5, with D uncertain. CDR3 length equals 15 residues. Trimming removed 5 bases from V and 3 bases from J, with 16 bases in between. From germline, CDR1 is SGHTA and CDR2 FQGNSA. The CDR3 region is CASSNYKAPKETQYF. DNA for the CDR3: TGTGCCAGCAGCAACTACAAGGCACCCAAAGAGACCCAGTACTTC.

The chain couples TRBV7-7 to TRBJ2-1, with TRBD1 as a possible D gene (6 bases). The CDR3 is 13 amino acids. Germline CDR1 SSHAT, CDR2 FNYEAQ (reference sequence). The V end was cut by 1 base, the J end by 6 bases, with 7 bases between. This chain's CDR3 is CASSLVGGNEQFF. The CDR3 bases are TGTGCCAGCAGCTTAGTAGGGGGCAATGAGCAGTTCTTC. The entire variable domain, with the rest obtained from reference TRBV7-7 and TRBJ2-1, is as follows: GAGVSQSPRYKVTKRGQDVTLRCDPISSHATLYWYQQALGQGPEFLTYFNYEAQPDKSGLPSDRFSAERPEGSISTLTIQRTEQRDSAMYRCASSLVGGNEQFFGPGTRLTVL.

This chain joins TRBV15 and TRBJ1-3; D gene uncertain. CDR1 is LNHNV, CDR2 YYDKDF, per germline (reference sequence). V was trimmed by 4 bases and J by 0 bases, leaving 4 bases between them. This CDR3 spans 13 amino acids. This CDR3 reads CATSNPSGNTIYF. CDR3 DNA sequence: TGTGCCACCAGCAACCCCTCTGGAAACACCATATATTTT.

The gene calls are TRBV30 and TRBJ2-2; D gene uncertain. Germline V gene lookup returns CDR1 GTSNPN and CDR2 SVGIG (reference sequence). The CDR3 is 17 amino acids. Trimming took 0 bases from V and 6 from J, leaving 20 bases between them. CDR3 amino acids: CAWSVPRPIRRSGELFF. The DNA of the CDR3 is TGTGCCTGGAGTGTCCCCAGACCTATACGAAGGTCCGGGGAGCTGTTTTTT.

With regard to this clone: This specimen includes other DNA sequences encoding the same CDR3. The rearrangement links TRBV6-5 to TRBJ1-2; tentative D call: TRBD1 (6 bases). The CDR3 length is 12 residues. Germline lookup yields CDR1 MNHEY and CDR2 SVGAGI. Trimming shortened V by 6 bases and J by 4 bases, and 9 bases separated the two germline ends. CDR3 protein: CASRPTGYGYTF. The CDR3 nucleotides read TGTGCCAGCAGACCGACAGGCTATGGCTACACCTTC.

This clone was observed once. The V and J genes are TRBV9 and TRBJ2-1; 12 positions match TRBD2. The germline CDR1 and CDR2 sequences are SGDLS and YYNGEE. V lost 0 bases and J lost 1; bases outside the gene matches: 5. This CDR3 has 18 amino acids. CDR3 amino acids: CASSVESSGGASYNEQFF. The DNA of the CDR3 is TGTGCCAGCAGCGTAGAGTCTAGCGGGGGGGCTTCCTACAATGAGCAGTTCTTC.

This clone was counted once. This sequence joins TRBV18 and TRBJ2-1; possibly TRBD2 for D (5 bases). The germline gives CDR1 KGHSH, CDR2 LQKENI. This CDR3 region has 15 residues. Trimming took 4 bases from V and 4 from J, leaving 14 bases between them. CDR3 nucleotides: TGTGCCAGCTCACTAGCTAGCCGACTATACAATGAGCAGTTCTTC. It encodes CASSLASRLYNEQFF.

The CDR3 region has the DNA TGTGCCAGCAGCTTAAGGGTTGGGGAGCAGTTCTTC. Amino acids: CASSLRVGEQFF. The V call is TRBV7-3, the J call TRBJ2-1; D gene uncertain. V was shortened by 1 base and J by 10 bases, with 8 bases between the two germline ends. Germline CDR1 is SGHTA and CDR2 is FQGTGA. The CDR3 length is 12 residues.

The rearrangement links TRBV7-3 to TRBJ2-1, with 8 positions matching TRBD1. Germline V CDR1 and CDR2: SGHTA, FQGTGA. This CDR3 comprises 16 residues. J was trimmed by 5 bases and V by 0 bases; bases with no gene match: 6. CDR3 sequence: CASSLTGQARDNEQFF. The CDR3 nucleotides read TGTGCCAGCAGCTTAACGGGACAGGCAAGGGACAATGAGCAGTTCTTC. Filled out from reference TRBV7-3 and TRBJ2-1, the complete variable domain reads GAGVSQTPSNKVTEKGKYVELRCDPISGHTALYWYRQSLGQGPEFLIYFQGTGAADDSGLPNDRFFAVRPEGSVSTLKIQRTERGDSAVYLCASSLTGQARDNEQFFGPGTRLTVL.

This clone was picked up a small number of times. This sequence joins TRBV6-5 and TRBJ2-7, with D maybe TRBD2 (6 bases). The V and J ends lost 6 bases and 6 bases respectively, with 21 bases between them. CDR3 size: 15 residues. CDR1 and CDR2 (germline): MNHEY, SVGAGI. CDR3 protein: CASRDAQVWGGEQYF. CDR3 coding DNA: TGTGCCAGCAGGGATGCGCAGGTTTGGGGAGGCGAGCAGTACTTC.

This clone was seen only once. The chain employs TRBV19 and TRBJ2-7, with 10 nucleotides matching TRBD2. Trimming removed 3 bases from V and 3 bases from J; junction bases left unmatched: 11. The CDR3 loop spans 17 amino acids. The germline CDR1 and CDR2 sequences are LNHDA and SQIVND (reference sequence). CDR3 sequence: CASSIGTSGASRYEQYF. In DNA form, the CDR3 reads TGTGCCAGTAGTATTGGCACTAGCGGGGCTTCCCGCTACGAGCAGTACTTC.

The rearrangement joins TRBV11-2 to TRBJ2-2; 7 bases are shared with TRBD1. With V trimmed by 6 bases and J by 4 bases, 8 bases remained unmatched. The V gene's germline CDR1 is SGHAT and CDR2 FQNNGV. The length of the CDR3 is 15 residues. The CDR3 DNA reads TGTGCCAGCAGTATAGGACAGGCCTTCACCGGGGAGCTGTTTTTT. Translated, it gives CASSIGQAFTGELFF.

This sequence joins TRBV7-2 and TRBJ2-3; the match to TRBD2 covers 11 bases. V was clipped by 5 bases and J by 4 bases; unmatched bases: 11. This CDR3 region has 17 residues. Germline-derived CDR1 and CDR2 are SGHTA and FQGNSA. This CDR3 reads CASSARVAGGRPDTQYF. In nucleotides, the CDR3 is TGTGCCAGCAGCGCAAGGGTAGCGGGGGGGCGGCCAGATACGCAGTATTTT. The full variable domain, in which reference TRBV7-2 and TRBJ2-3 provide the parts outside the CDR3, is GAGVSQSPSNKVTEKGKDVELRCDPISGHTALYWYRQSLGQGLEFLIYFQGNSAPDKSGLPSDRFSAERTGGSVSTLTIQRTQQEDSAVYLCASSARVAGGRPDTQYFGPGTRLTVL.

The V call is TRBV27, the J call TRBJ2-2; 9 bases are shared with TRBD1. The CDR3 is 17 residues long. CDR1 is MNHEY, CDR2 SMNVEV, per germline (reference sequence). V dropped 2 bases and J dropped 4; count of bases not matched to a gene: 8. CDR3 residues: CASSLKAGQGSTGELFF. The CDR3 bases are TGTGCCAGCAGTTTAAAGGCGGGACAGGGAAGCACCGGGGAGCTGTTTTTT.

The V call is TRBV6-1, the J call TRBJ2-7, with D perhaps matching TRBD1 or TRBD2 (5 bases each). In germline, CDR1 is MNHNS, CDR2 SASEGT. The CDR3 runs 14 residues. V shed 4 bases and J shed 2 bases, with 12 bases lying between them. The CDR3 here is CASSAGALPYEQYF. The CDR3, as DNA: TGTGCCAGCAGTGCCGGGGCCTTGCCCTACGAGCAGTACTTC.

This chain uses TRBV11-2 with TRBJ2-5, with D unclear. This CDR3 region has 12 residues. Between the trimmed V and J ends, which lost 2 bases and 5 bases, there was a span of 6 bases. The V gene's germline CDR1 is SGHAT and CDR2 FQNNGV. CDR3 loop: CASSLLTETQYF. CDR3 nucleotide sequence: TGTGCCAGCAGCTTATTAACGGAGACCCAGTACTTC.

A note on this clone: In the same sample, other DNA sequences code for this CDR3. This sequence joins TRBV7-2 and TRBJ2-3; D remains unclear. Germline values: CDR1 SGHTA, CDR2 FQGNSA. The CDR3 runs to 14 residues. With 4 bases removed from V and 3 bases from J, the gap between germline ends came to 11 bases. The CDR3 DNA follows: TGTGCCAGCAGCTCCGACGGGCCGACAGATACGCAGTATTTT. This translates into CASSSDGPTDTQYF.

This CDR3 reads CASSYNALARGYTF. The CDR3 DNA sequence: TGTGCCAGCAGTTACAATGCCTTAGCTCGGGGCTACACCTTC. The chain has TRBV6-5 and TRBJ1-2; D ambiguous. The germline gives CDR1 MNHEY, CDR2 SVGAGI. The CDR3 is made up of 14 amino acids. V gave up 2 bases and J gave up 8 bases, with 15 bases separating them.

The CDR3 DNA sequence: TGTGCCAGCAGTGCCCCGGGCCCCCCCGAGCAGTACTTC. It translates to CASSAPGPPEQYF. The chain employs TRBV28 and TRBJ2-7; unclear D gene. CDR1 and CDR2 from the germline V gene are MDHEN and SYDVKM. This CDR3 is 13 amino acids long. V was cut by 5 bases and J by 6 bases, with 14 bases left in between.

The genes are TRBV5-6 and TRBJ1-2; 8 bases match TRBD1. J gave up 5 bases and V 3 bases, and 9 bases lay outside the gene matches. The CDR3 length is 15 residues. CDR1 is SGHDT, CDR2 YYEEEE, per germline. The CDR3 loop reads CASSSPDRGLYGYTF. CDR3 sequence (DNA): TGTGCCAGCAGCTCACCTGACAGGGGACTTTATGGCTACACCTTC.

About this clone itself: Its ends do not fully match the called genes, so a read error is possible. The gene calls are TRBV18 and TRBJ2-1, with D uncertain. The length of the CDR3 is 13 residues. Germline V CDR1 and CDR2: KGHSH, LQKENI. CDR3 in DNA: TGTGCCAGCTCACCGCTGACCCTAAACGGGCCTATCTTC. This encodes CASSPLTLNGPIF. The full variable domain, rest sourced from reference TRBV18 and TRBJ2-1, is NAGVMQNPRHLVRRRGQEARLRCSPMKGHSHVYWYRQLPEEGLKFMVYLQKENIIDESGMPKERFSAEFPKEGPSILRIQQVVRGDSAAYFCASSPLTLNGPIFGPGTRLTVL.

V and J are TRBV2 and TRBJ2-1; maybe TRBD2 (6 bases). CDR1 and CDR2 (germline): SNHLY, FYNNEI. The CDR3 runs 13 residues. V was cut by 6 bases and J by 9 bases, with 15 bases left in between. The CDR3 bases are TGTGCCAGCAGAGGCGGGGAAGGCACTGAGCAGTTCTTC. Amino acid sequence: CASRGGEGTEQFF.

The gene calls are TRBV7-2 and TRBJ2-7, with D perhaps matching TRBD1 (5 bases). Trimming took off 6 bases at V and 0 bases at J, with 12 bases between the two ends. This CDR3 is 14 amino acids long. Per germline, CDR1 SGHTA and CDR2 FQGNSA. CDR3 sequence (DNA): TGTGCCAGCAGAAATCAGGGATCCTCCTACGAGCAGTACTTC. Translated, it gives CASRNQGSSYEQYF.

The rearrangement uses TRBV6-4 and TRBJ2-1, with 7 bases matching TRBD2. This CDR3 is 14 amino acids long. CDR1 and CDR2 from the germline V gene are MRHNA and SNTAGT. The V gene end was trimmed by 6 bases and the J gene end by 5 bases; junction bases not matched to a gene: 7. Here the CDR3 reads CASSEKRGDNEQFF. CDR3 bases: TGTGCCAGCAGCGAAAAGCGGGGAGACAATGAGCAGTTCTTC.

Here the CDR3 DNA reads TGTGCCAGCAGCCAAGAGGCGGGCTCGGGATGGTACCAAGAGACCCAGTACTTC. This codes for CASSQEAGSGWYQETQYF. The chain couples TRBV14 to TRBJ2-5; tentative D call: TRBD2 (5 bases). Trimming took off 0 bases at V and 0 bases at J, with 17 bases between the two ends. The CDR3 extends over 18 amino acids. Germline values: CDR1 SGHDN, CDR2 FVKESK.

The rearrangement joins TRBV14 to TRBJ1-1; 7 nucleotides line up with TRBD1. This CDR3 has 14 amino acids. Trimming removed 4 bases from V and 1 base from J; junction bases left unmatched: 3. In germline, CDR1 is SGHDN, CDR2 FVKESK. This CDR3 is CASSLGQTNTEAFF. Here the CDR3 DNA reads TGTGCCAGCAGCCTGGGACAGACGAACACTGAAGCTTTCTTT.

V usage is TRBV5-8 and J usage is TRBJ2-5, with 9 bases that match TRBD1. The germline V gene has CDR1 SGHTS and CDR2 YDEGEE. The CDR3 runs 14 residues. J was trimmed by 2 bases and V by 6 bases; bases with no gene match: 5. DNA of the CDR3: TGTGCCAGCATCCTGACAGGGGGTCAAGAGACCCAGTACTTC. This encodes CASILTGGQETQYF.

DNA of the CDR3: TGTGCCACCAGCAGAGATGGAAACATTCAGTACTTC. It yields the protein CATSRDGNIQYF. The chain uses TRBV15 and TRBJ2-4; D uncertain. The CDR3 spans 12 residues. The germline gives CDR1 LNHNV, CDR2 YYDKDF (reference sequence). V lost 0 bases and J lost 6, with 3 bases in between.

The chain combines TRBV6-1 with TRBJ2-2; 9 nucleotides agree with TRBD1. V gave up 7 bases and J gave up 4 bases; unmatched junction bases: 7. The germline CDR1 and CDR2 sequences are MNHNS and SASEGT. The CDR3 has 15 amino acids. CDR3 region: CASTHTGGGTGELFF. In DNA, the CDR3 is TGTGCCAGCACACACACAGGGGGCGGCACCGGGGAGCTGTTTTTT.